This record covers a single TCR beta chain. The source of the sample is a study of PD-L1 blockade in urothelial cancer. TCRdb keeps only in-frame clones here, not all; method: immunoSEQ multiplex PCR. The sample holds tens of thousands of clones, 87% seen once. The germline V gene has CDR1 LGHNT and CDR2 FRNRAP. The CDR3 extends over 15 amino acids. J gave up 3 bases and V 6 bases, and 11 bases lay outside the gene matches. The clonotype comes from a man between 60 and 75 years old with urothelial cancer. This chain links TRBV12-5 with TRBJ2-7, with TRBD1 matching 7 bases. Specimen: PBMCs, collected around atezolizumab (anti-PD-L1) treatment. CDR3 coding DNA: TGTGCTAGTGGCCCGACCCGACAGGGTAACTACGAGCAGTACTTC. Its protein is CASGPTRQGNYEQYF. The full variable domain, rest sourced from reference TRBV12-5 and TRBJ2-7, is DARVTQTPRHKVTEMGQEVTMRCQPILGHNTVFWYRQTMMQGLELLAYFRNRAPLDDSGMPKDRFSAEMPDATLATLKIQPSEPRDSAVYFCASGPTRQGNYEQYFGPGTRLTVT.